This T cell receptor (beta chain) was sequenced for a study of T cell responses to AZD1222 COVID-19 vaccine (dated by TCRdb to the early 2020s). Study-wide context: AZD1222 recipients given second doses at about 4 weeks or at about 12 weeks were pooled, since spike-specific TCR depth and breadth were not found to differ between the two schedules. Trial participants were enrolled by age into 18-55, 56-69 and 70-plus year subgroups, with approximately 150, 28 and 58 TCR-sequenced participants respectively. A total of under 250 trial participants underwent TCR sequencing, of whom about 200 had received two doses of AZD1222 and around 26 had received two doses of the MenACWY control vaccine. What the work shows at the level of the full study, not this receptor alone: The 56-69-year group was small, and its depth increase did not reach significance, likely because of low power. Spike-specific TCR breadth and depth rose significantly after two AZD1222 doses compared with day 0 and with MenACWY recipients. The whole spike protein was spanned by vaccine-associated CD4 TCRs, and dominant responses were seen in regions 160-218 and 743-854. Because no day 14 peak-response samples were available, the repertoires could be characterized only after the peak T cell response. Only a handful of AZD1222 recipients were SARS-CoV-2 seropositive at baseline, limiting conclusions about previously exposed vaccinees. Reportedly, almost half of the unique spike-specific TCRs recognized epitopes lying outside the regions that are mutated in the B.1.351 and B.1.1.7 variants. Participants were mostly white British, with more females than males. The authors suggested clonal diversity may have been underestimated.

The CDR3 regions of human TCRbeta chains were subjected to immunosequencing. The source study handled its data this way. TCRs in the repertoires were matched against a reference library of SARS-CoV-2-specific TCRs that had been generated with the MIRA antigen-specificity platform. Breadth meant the fraction of unique TCRs that were SARS-CoV-2-associated, whereas depth meant the fraction of total T cells that were SARS-CoV-2-associated. Using the MIRA data, every spike-specific TCR was mapped to the spike region that the TCR reacted to and assigned to either a CD4 or a CD8 class. Log10-transformed breadth and depth values were compared by one-way ANOVA with Sidak's multiple comparisons tests. TCRdb holds this immuneACCESS table with in-frame rearrangements only. Some clones are missing; in checked studies, unresolved V genes explain under half, and the rest has no known cause. D and trimming were read from the DNA, whereas the V and J calls and clone size are those reported in that table. Present in this sample are 150,000 to 200,000 clones, just over 90% of which were seen just once. The top ten hold over 0.85% of the sample.

On this clone itself: There is no known antigen for this receptor. Per-base quality was not reported, and no clone a single base away is much larger than it.

Taken with the paper, the label for time point translates to: baseline before first vaccination. The vaccinee samples were drawn from two UK trials, COV001 and COV002, one of which was a single-blind randomized controlled phase 2/3 trial testing AZD1222 (ChAdOx1 nCoV-19) in healthy adults. For TCRbeta chain sequencing, PBMC samples were collected from trial participants at day 0 and at day 28 after the second dose. The clonotype originates from an adult in good health. The material sequenced was peripheral blood, taken on day 0 of AZD1222 vaccination.

The DNA sequence follows: TGTGCCAGCAGCTTAAGCGTCAGGGGTATGGACGAGCAGTACTTC. Translated, it reads CASSLSVRGMDEQYF. The chain couples TRBV7-6 to TRBJ2-7; TRBD1 could be the D gene, as 6 bases match. V drops 2 bases and J drops 5 bases, leaving 16 bases in between. Including the terminal cysteine and phenylalanine, the CDR3 comprises 15 residues. The retained sequence is limited to the CDR3, 45 bases, with the frame set at the first base. Looking up the germline V gene yields CDR1 SGHVS and CDR2 FNYEAQ.